What follows describes a single TCR beta chain. Its antigen is unknown. The sample originates from a study of CD8 T cells in Susac syndrome. Study observations and caveats: Regarding the TCR sequencing and HLA analysis, the study admitted that a relatively small number of individuals were involved.

While CD8+ and CD4+ T cells were isolated negatively, TEMRA cells were enriched by FACS. Trimming left V 0 bases short and J 4 bases short, with 10 bases between. The CDR3 is 15 amino acids. Germline V gene data show CDR1 as LNHNV and CDR2 as YYDKDF (reference sequence). It was with random hexamers that roughly 0.45 to 1 ug RNA was reverse transcribed. The method of amplification for TCR beta CDR3 was immunoSEQ multiplex PCR, covering 54 Vbeta and 13 Jbeta. One entry per CDR3 protein, called by TCRdb with MiXCR from the immunoSEQ multiplex PCR reads. In the table there are tens of thousands of distinct CDR3 sequences, 94% of which are singletons.

The specimen was CD8+ T cells from PBMCs. The receptor was derived from a human donor in good health. The chain is built from TRBV15 and TRBJ2-1; D not certain. CDR3 nucleotides: TGTGCCACCAGCAGAGATGGTTCGGATTACAATGAGCAGTTCTTC. Protein sequence: CATSRDGSDYNEQFF.